This T cell receptor (beta chain) appears in the sequencing data of a study of blood T cell repertoires in COVID-19. Study as a whole: From the United States, Italy and Spain came samples of acute and convalescent COVID-19. PBMCs, B-cell-depleted T cells, or T cells provided the cDNA or gDNA that made up the material.

The CDR3 has 13 amino acids. V lost 4 bases and J lost 1, with 7 bases in between. Per the original methods: How many nucleated cells were present was estimated from reference gene primer amplification. Data came from immunoSEQ multiplex PCR; TCRdb stores just in-frame clones and leaves some out. Clone size and the V and J calls come from that table; the DNA yielded D and trimming. Of about 110,000 clones in the sample, approximately 70% are singletons; the top ten hold about 8.3%. Sequenced input: peripheral blood. The sequence was obtained from a woman aged 55 to 70 with acute or convalescent COVID-19. The V and J genes are TRBV12-3 or TRBV12-4 and TRBJ2-5; possible D gene TRBD2, 5 bases. This CDR3 is CASSWEIQETQYF. As DNA, the CDR3 is TGTGCCAGCAGTTGGGAGATCCAAGAGACCCAGTACTTC.